One sample yielded the 22 T cell receptor beta chains listed below, sequenced in a study of T cells in Graves' hyperthyroidism and ophthalmopathy. Amplified regions were TCR beta CDR3 sequences from RNA transcripts. First-round RT-PCR of the TCR CDR3 relied on the HTBI primer set. TCRdb reanalysed the multiplex PCR reads using MiXCR and keeps one entry per CDR3 protein. The repertoire holds about 350,000 distinct CDR3 sequences, approximately 20% seen once, with about 3.7% in the top ten. Specimen: blood. Source of these receptors: a woman aged 18-29 years with Graves' hyperthyroidism.

CDR3 sequence: CASSEGSVYEAFF. CDR3 DNA sequence: TGTGCCAGCAGTGAAGGGAGCGTCTATGAAGCTTTCTTT. The gene calls are TRBV6-1 and TRBJ1-1; D unresolved. Looked up from germline, CDR1 is MNHNS and CDR2 is SASEGT. V lost 1 base and J 7 bases, leaving 10 bases between the germline ends. The CDR3 spans 13 residues.

A few counts support this clonotype. The genes are TRBV2 and TRBJ1-4; D might be TRBD1 (5 bases). There are 14 residues in the CDR3. The germline V gene has CDR1 SNHLY and CDR2 FYNNEI. The ends were cut back, 7 bases at V and 6 bases at J, with 15 bases in the middle. The CDR3 region is CASTPSWGDEKLFF. The CDR3 bases are TGTGCCAGCACTCCTTCCTGGGGGGATGAAAAACTGTTTTTT.

The V gene is TRBV5-1, the J gene TRBJ2-7; 7 bases fit TRBD1. V trimming: 4 bases; J trimming: 2 bases; junction bases outside the gene matches: 9. The CDR3 consists of 15 residues. Per the germline V gene, CDR1 is SGHRS and CDR2 is YFSETQ. CDR3 coding DNA: TGCGCCAGCAGCCCCCGGACAGGATTGACCTACGAGCAGTACTTC. The encoded protein is CASSPRTGLTYEQYF.

The sample holds many counts of this clonotype. The rearrangement links TRBV4-1 to TRBJ1-3; no definite D call. With 2 bases removed from V and 4 bases from J, the gap between germline ends came to 9 bases. This CDR3 comprises 14 residues. Per the germline V gene, CDR1 is MGHRA and CDR2 is YSYEKL. The CDR3 here is CASSQSTDGNTIYF. CDR3 coding DNA: TGCGCCAGCAGCCAATCTACCGACGGAAACACCATATATTTT.

The V and J genes are TRBV3-1 and TRBJ2-5; 11 nucleotides match TRBD2. Germline CDR1 reads LGHDT; CDR2 reads YNNKEL (reference sequence). This CDR3 contains 18 residues. The junction had 11 bases not matched to a gene; V was cut back by 0 bases and J by 5 bases. The CDR3 loop is CASSQEELAGATGETQYF. The CDR3 nucleotides are TGTGCCAGCAGCCAAGAAGAACTAGCGGGGGCAACGGGGGAGACCCAGTACTTC.

The rearrangement uses TRBV30 and TRBJ1-5; a possible D gene is TRBD1 (6 bases). This CDR3 is built from 13 residues. Trimming removed 4 bases from V and 3 bases from J, with 10 bases in between. CDR1 and CDR2 from the germline V gene are GTSNPN and SVGIG (reference sequence). CDR3 sequence (DNA): TGTGCCTGGATGGGGGGCCCCAATCAGCCCCAGCATTTT. The encoded protein is CAWMGGPNQPQHF.

This clonotype was recorded many times. V and J are TRBV30 and TRBJ1-2; 7 bases align to TRBD1. This CDR3 has 12 amino acids. Germline V gives CDR1 GTSNPN, CDR2 SVGIG (reference sequence). J lost 7 bases, V lost 5 bases, and 7 bases had no gene match. In DNA, the CDR3 is TGTGCCTGGGAATTGGGACAGCCTGGCTACACCTTC. This translates into CAWELGQPGYTF.

This clonotype was seen a few times. The chain recombines TRBV7-8 with TRBJ1-1; D may be TRBD1 (5 bases). The CDR3 runs 13 residues. Germline V lookup: CDR1 SGHVS, CDR2 FQNEAQ. Trimming removed 0 bases from V and 5 bases from J, with 7 bases in between. The CDR3 DNA sequence: TGTGCCAGCAGCTTAGCGGGGCAGACTGAAGCTTTCTTT. Protein: CASSLAGQTEAFF.

This clonotype was recorded many times. This chain joins TRBV20-1 and TRBJ2-5; 9 positions match TRBD1. V shed 2 bases and J 5 bases; nucleotides not matched to a gene: 6. CDR1 and CDR2 (germline): DFQATT, SNEGSKA (reference sequence). The CDR3 has 14 residues. CDR3 amino acids: CSARKTGGMETQYF. The DNA of the CDR3 is TGCAGTGCTAGAAAAACAGGGGGCATGGAGACCCAGTACTTC.

This clonotype was found a few times. The chain joins TRBV5-1 to TRBJ1-1; tentatively, D is TRBD1 (5 bases). V gave up 4 bases and J gave up 4 bases, with 14 bases separating them. This CDR3 has 14 amino acids. Germline V gene sequence: CDR1 SGHRS, CDR2 YFSETQ. The CDR3 protein is CASSVEGVGTEAFF. The CDR3 DNA reads as TGCGCCAGCAGCGTGGAAGGGGTAGGCACTGAAGCTTTCTTT.

At least ten counts were recorded for this clonotype. V usage is TRBV20-1 and J usage is TRBJ1-5; D unclear. This CDR3 has 12 residues. V lost 5 bases and J lost 0, with 5 bases in between. The germline CDR1 and CDR2 sequences are DFQATT and SNEGSKA (reference sequence). The CDR3 bases are TGCAGTGCTCGTTATAGCAATCAGCCCCAGCATTTT. It is translated as CSARYSNQPQHF.

In this sample, this clonotype turned up a few times. The V and J genes are TRBV11-1 and TRBJ2-2; 11 bases map to TRBD1. The CDR3 runs 16 residues. With V trimmed by 1 base and J by 9 bases, 7 bases remained unmatched. Germline V gene lookup returns CDR1 SGHAT and CDR2 FQDESV (reference sequence). The CDR3 region is CASSLGFGQGARELFF. The DNA for the CDR3 is TGTGCCAGCAGCTTAGGATTCGGACAGGGGGCGAGGGAGCTGTTTTTT.

This clonotype was picked up many times. This chain joins TRBV7-9 and TRBJ1-5, with unresolved D. Germline CDR1 SEHNR, CDR2 FQNEAQ (reference sequence). The V end was cut by 4 bases, the J end by 6 bases, with 7 bases between. The CDR3 sequence is 12 residues long. This CDR3 reads CASSSGGQPQHF. In DNA, the CDR3 is TGTGCCAGCAGCTCCGGTGGTCAGCCCCAGCATTTT.

This clonotype was picked up many times. This sequence joins TRBV7-9 and TRBJ2-7; D could derive from TRBD1 or TRBD2 (6 bases each). CDR1 SEHNR and CDR2 FQNEAQ come from the germline V gene (reference sequence). V lost 5 bases, J lost 3 bases, and 17 bases lay in between. The CDR3 runs to 15 residues. Here the CDR3 DNA reads TGTGCCAGCAGCCTGAGGGGGGTCGGGAACTACGAGCAGTACTTC. Its translation: CASSLRGVGNYEQYF.

This clonotype was seen ten or more times. This chain uses TRBV29-1 with TRBJ1-1; possibly TRBD1 for D (5 bases). The CDR3 has 14 residues. Per the germline V gene, CDR1 is SQVTM and CDR2 is ANQGSEA. V gave up 8 bases and J gave up 1 base, with 17 bases separating them. CDR3 region: CSSFHPGENTEAFF. Written as DNA, the CDR3 is TGCAGCTCCTTTCATCCGGGGGAGAACACTGAAGCTTTCTTT.

About this clonotype: A single base separates this from a much larger clone, so it may be a read error. This chain joins TRBV12-3 or TRBV12-4 and TRBJ2-7; the D call may be TRBD1 or TRBD2 (6 bases each). This CDR3 spans 13 amino acids. Here the CDR3 reads CACSPRQAGEQYF. CDR3 coding DNA: TGTGCCTGCAGTCCCCGACAGGCGGGAGAGCAGTACTTC.

This clonotype was detected many times. The chain employs TRBV29-1 and TRBJ2-2, with no clear D. Trimming took off 1 base at V and 0 bases at J, with 9 bases between the two ends. Germline CDR1 is SQVTM and CDR2 is ANQGSEA. The length of the CDR3 is 15 residues. The CDR3 loop is CSVEGHPANTGELFF. CDR3 DNA: TGCAGCGTTGAAGGTCACCCCGCGAACACCGGGGAGCTGTTTTTT.

This clonotype appeared many times. The J gene is TRBJ2-5, the V gene TRBV12-3 or TRBV12-4; 12 positions match TRBD2. The junction had 5 bases not matched to a gene; V was cut back by 6 bases and J by 0 bases. The length of the CDR3 is 16 residues. In nucleotides, the CDR3 is TGTGCCAGCAGCCCCGGACTAGCGGGGCACCAAGAGACCCAGTACTTC. It is translated as CASSPGLAGHQETQYF.

This clonotype was counted many times. The rearrangement joins TRBV20-1 to TRBJ1-2; D remains ambiguous. The CDR3 covers 13 residues. Trimming took 5 bases from V and 1 from J, leaving 11 bases between them. Germline CDR1 reads DFQATT; CDR2 reads SNEGSKA (reference sequence). The chain's CDR3 is CSAAKPFNYGYTF. DNA of the CDR3: TGCAGTGCTGCGAAACCTTTTAACTATGGCTACACCTTC.

This clonotype has ten or more counts. V is TRBV9 and J is TRBJ1-3; D remains unclear. Deletions cut 2 bases from V and 0 bases from J, with 9 bases between. The CDR3 is made up of 15 amino acids. Germline V lookup: CDR1 SGDLS, CDR2 YYNGEE. This chain's CDR3 is CASSVTASSGNTIYF. The CDR3 DNA follows: TGTGCCAGCAGCGTTACAGCGTCCTCTGGAAACACCATATATTTT.

This chain uses TRBV12-3 or TRBV12-4 with TRBJ2-7; D gene uncertain. The V and J ends lost 4 bases and 3 bases respectively, with 13 bases between them. This CDR3 comprises 14 residues. CDR3 region: CASSSGLLLYEQYF. The CDR3 DNA is TGTGCCAGCAGTTCGGGCCTCCTTCTCTACGAGCAGTACTTC.

This clonotype was seen at least ten times. This chain connects TRBV28 to TRBJ1-1; weak D call: TRBD1 (6 bases). Per germline, CDR1 MDHEN and CDR2 SYDVKM. Trimming removed 3 bases at V and 3 bases at J, with 14 bases between. CDR3 length: 15 amino acids. The CDR3 protein is CASSLPVYRDTEAFF. Written as DNA, the CDR3 is TGTGCCAGCAGTTTGCCGGTATACAGGGACACTGAAGCTTTCTTT.